The source of this T cell receptor beta chain is a study of blood T cell repertoires in COVID-19. Study context: From the United States, Italy and Spain came samples of acute and convalescent COVID-19.

This clone was recorded a few times. Clones were read by immunoSEQ multiplex PCR, and TCRdb kept only the in-frame ones, dropping some. The table includes about 52,000 clones, 90% detected once. This CDR3 has 15 amino acids. The V end was cut by 3 bases, the J end by 0 bases, with 9 bases between. Per the germline V gene, CDR1 is SEHNR and CDR2 is FQNEAQ (reference sequence). This sequence joins TRBV7-9 and TRBJ2-1; D is undetermined. This TCR came from a human donor in a cohort sampled during active COVID-19. Material for sequencing was peripheral blood. The CDR3 sequence is CASSFTLHSYNEQFF. The CDR3 DNA follows: TGTGCCAGCAGCTTCACTCTCCACTCCTACAATGAGCAGTTCTTC.